This T cell receptor (beta chain) derives from a study of chemoradiotherapy in HPV16-positive cancers (dated by TCRdb to 2022 to 2024). Broadly, across the study: Using functional T-cell assays on cells from two HPV16-positive patients, the researchers defined candidate HPV-specific T-cell clones and common TCR motifs. The study asked whether T-cell immunity against the HPV oncoproteins E6 and E7 changes during chemoradiotherapy and whether it affects survival. TCR repertoires from roughly 87 patients with HPV-related cancers were then used to track the candidate HPV-specific TCRs and motifs. General conclusions and limits of the study: Expansion of candidate HPV-specific clones and E7-related TCR motifs was observed in the tumor microenvironment during treatment, whereas no such expansion was observed for non-HPV-specific T cells. The functional definition of HPV-specific T cells came from only a couple of HPV16-positive patients, and the survival association was reported for HPV16-positive patients. In HPV16-positive patients, expansion of HPV-responsive T cells during chemoradiotherapy was found to be associated with improved recurrence-free survival.

Library preparation employed the immunoSEQ multiplex PCR assay. Held by TCRdb, this immuneACCESS table contains in-frame sequences only and omits some clones. Under half of the omission traces to an unresolved V gene where checked; the cause of the rest is unknown. The sample table holds around 1,200 clones, of which approximately 78% were seen once. In total, the top ten clones hold 12% of the sample. Because repertoires were sampled repeatedly during chemoradiotherapy, clonal expansion in the tumor microenvironment could be followed. This clone was seen only a few times. Its cognate antigen has yet to be identified. Base qualities are not provided; no much larger clone lies one nucleotide away. The origin of this receptor is a human donor with HPV-associated anogenital cancer. The source material was tumor tissue, sampled from a patient who underwent chemoradiotherapy.

Here is the DNA: TGTGCCAGCAGCTTGTTGAACACAGATACGCAGTATTTT. It specifies CASSLLNTDTQYF. The rearrangement joined TRBV5-6 to TRBJ2-3; no D gene call is confident. The V and J ends are trimmed by 1 base and 2 bases, leaving 5 bases between them. The CDR3 contains 13 residues, cysteine and phenylalanine counted. CDR3 DNA only is kept here, 39 bases in frame from base 1. Taken from the germline V gene, the CDR1 and CDR2 loops are SGHDT and YYEEEE.